This T cell receptor (beta chain) was documented in a study of cytomegalovirus exposure and HLA in healthy donors. Concerning this clone itself: Its antigen is still unknown.

Both 60 Vbeta primers and 13 Jbeta primers went into the PCR. Sequenced by immunoSEQ multiplex PCR; TCRdb stores in-frame clones only, minus some. The sample gives some 150,000 clones, around 88% of which show up once; 0.85% is in the top ten. Overall study results and limits: Data from an earlier analysis indicated that most TCR beta V segments were productive either about 90% or about 30% of the time. Some TCR beta chains (roughly 160 of them) were listed as cytomegalovirus-associated.

The receptor comes from a woman aged 30 to 39 in good health and CMV-seronegative. Input material: PBMCs.

The CDR3 bases are TGTGCCACCAGCAGTGTTTCGGGAGACGAGACCCAGTACTTC. Its protein is CATSSVSGDETQYF. The rearrangement uses TRBV15 and TRBJ2-5; possibly TRBD2 for D (6 bases). Deletions cut 3 bases from V and 5 bases from J, with 13 bases between. The CDR3 runs 14 residues. Germline V gene data show CDR1 as LNHNV and CDR2 as YYDKDF (reference sequence).